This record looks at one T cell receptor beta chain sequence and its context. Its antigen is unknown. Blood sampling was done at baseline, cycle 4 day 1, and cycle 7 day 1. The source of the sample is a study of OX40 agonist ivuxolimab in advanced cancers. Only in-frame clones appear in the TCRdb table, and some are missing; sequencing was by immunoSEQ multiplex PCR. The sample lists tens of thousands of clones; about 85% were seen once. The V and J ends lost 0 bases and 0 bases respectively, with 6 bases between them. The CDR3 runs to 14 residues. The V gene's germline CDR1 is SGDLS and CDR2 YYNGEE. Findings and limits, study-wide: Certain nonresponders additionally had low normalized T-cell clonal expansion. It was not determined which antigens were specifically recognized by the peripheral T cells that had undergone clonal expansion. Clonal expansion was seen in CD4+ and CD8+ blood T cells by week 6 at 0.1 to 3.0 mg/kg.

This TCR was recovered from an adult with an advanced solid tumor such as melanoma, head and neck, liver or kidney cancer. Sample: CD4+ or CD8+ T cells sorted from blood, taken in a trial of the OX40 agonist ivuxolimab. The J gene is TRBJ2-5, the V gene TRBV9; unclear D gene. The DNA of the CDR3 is TGTGCCAGCAGCGTAGGGGCGTACCAAGAGACCCAGTACTTC. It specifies CASSVGAYQETQYF.